Listed below are T cell receptor beta chains from one sample, sequenced in a study of T cells in Graves' hyperthyroidism and ophthalmopathy. Each CDR3 protein is one row after TCRdb ran MiXCR on the multiplex PCR reads. The sample contains about 610,000 distinct CDR3 sequences, roughly 15% of which appear only once. The sequencing sample was made of blood. These receptors came from a woman between 40 and 50 years old with Graves' ophthalmopathy. The CDR3 runs from the conserved cysteine through the conserved F or W. D genes are given only for firm matches. Clone size is stated in some rows and not others, as once, few, many or a class when expanded.

TRBJ2-5	few	TRBV5-1	TRBD2	CASSPTSGSLQETQYF	TGCGCCAGCAGCCCGACTAGCGGGAGTCTTCAAGAGACCCAGTACTTC
TRBJ2-7	few	TRBV28	TRBD2	CAGSSGSVYEQYF	TGTGCCGGATCTAGCGGGAGTGTGTACGAGCAGTACTTC
TRBJ1-4	.	TRBV6-5	TRBD1	CASSYTTRGREKLFF	TGTGCCAGCAGTTACACGACCAGGGGGCGGGAAAAACTGTTTTTT
TRBJ2-7	many	TRBV4-3	.	CASSPKISSQSSYEQYF	TGCGCCAGCAGCCCAAAAATCTCCAGTCAAAGCTCCTACGAGCAGTACTTC
TRBJ2-5	many	TRBV7-9	.	CASSIGGNQETQYF	TGTGCCAGCAGCATCGGAGGGAACCAAGAGACCCAGTACTTC
TRBJ2-7	few	TRBV6-4	TRBD1	CASSRLGRGPEIFHEQYF	TGTGCCAGCAGTAGGCTCGGCAGGGGGCCCGAGATTTTCCACGAGCAGTACTTC
TRBJ1-1	many	TRBV28	TRBD1	CASNSRGDTEAFF	TGTGCCAGCAACTCCAGGGGGGACACTGAAGCTTTCTTT
TRBJ2-7	many	TRBV6-2/TRBV6-3	TRBD2	CASRFGGSYEQYF	TGTGCCAGCAGATTCGGGGGGAGCTACGAGCAGTACTTC
TRBJ2-2	many	TRBV12-3/TRBV12-4	TRBD1	CASSLDRVGELFF	TGTGCCAGCAGTTTGGACAGGGTTGGGGAGCTGTTTTTT
TRBJ1-2	many	TRBV11-2	.	CASSLTEGLTDGYTF	TGTGCCAGCAGCTTAACGGAGGGCCTCACGGATGGCTACACCTTC
TRBJ2-2	.	TRBV3-1	.	CASSQISKWGLPGELFF	TGTGCCAGCAGCCAAATCTCAAAATGGGGTTTACCCGGGGAGCTGTTTTTT